The entry below gives a single TCR beta chain sequence along with its context. Its target is unknown. Amplification used 60 Vbeta primers and 13 Jbeta primers. TCRdb's copy holds only in-frame clones and misses some; the assay was immunoSEQ multiplex PCR. This sample's table has 150,000 to 200,000 clones. The source of the sample is a study of cytomegalovirus exposure and HLA in healthy donors. General observations from the study: Later findings reportedly placed an Asian-associated ancestry cluster below the roughly 700-donor mean for N-insertions.

The CDR3 contains 15 residues. Germline CDR1 reads SGHRS; CDR2 reads YFSETQ. Trimming cost V 3 bases and J 2 bases; bases outside gene matches: 3. The source of this sequence is a young man in good health and CMV-seronegative. Source material: PBMCs. The rearrangement links TRBV5-1 to TRBJ2-3; the match to TRBD2 covers 10 bases. In DNA form, the CDR3 reads TGCGCCAGCAGCTCTAGCGGGGGATCCACAGATACGCAGTATTTT. Protein sequence: CASSSSGGSTDTQYF.